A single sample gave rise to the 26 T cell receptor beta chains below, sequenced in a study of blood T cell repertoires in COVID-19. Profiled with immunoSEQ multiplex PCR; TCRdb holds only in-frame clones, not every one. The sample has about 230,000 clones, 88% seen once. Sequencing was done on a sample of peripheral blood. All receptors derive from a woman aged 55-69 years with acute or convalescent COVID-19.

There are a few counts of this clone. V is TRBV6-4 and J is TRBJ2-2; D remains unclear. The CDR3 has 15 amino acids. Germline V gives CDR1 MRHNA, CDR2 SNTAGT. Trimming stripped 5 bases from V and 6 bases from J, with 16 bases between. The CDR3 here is CASSPRDGYPGELFF. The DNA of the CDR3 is TGTGCCAGCAGTCCCCGCGACGGGTATCCCGGGGAGCTGTTTTTT.

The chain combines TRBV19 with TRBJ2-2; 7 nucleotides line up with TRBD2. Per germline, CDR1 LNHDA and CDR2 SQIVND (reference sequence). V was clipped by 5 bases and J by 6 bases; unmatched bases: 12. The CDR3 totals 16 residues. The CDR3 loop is CASSVRLAVVAGELFF. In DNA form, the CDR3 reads TGTGCCAGTAGTGTTCGACTAGCAGTAGTGGCCGGGGAGCTGTTTTTT.

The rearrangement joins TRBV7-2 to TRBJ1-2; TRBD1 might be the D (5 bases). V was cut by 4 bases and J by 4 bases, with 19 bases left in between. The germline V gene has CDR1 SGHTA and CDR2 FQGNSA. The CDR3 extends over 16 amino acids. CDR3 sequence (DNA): TGTGCCAGCAGCTCCCGCCCGGTGACAGCTTCCTATGGCTACACCTTC. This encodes CASSSRPVTASYGYTF.

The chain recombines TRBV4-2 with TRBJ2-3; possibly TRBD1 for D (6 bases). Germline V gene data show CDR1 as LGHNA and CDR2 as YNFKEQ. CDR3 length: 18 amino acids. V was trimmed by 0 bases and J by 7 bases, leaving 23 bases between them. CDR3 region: CASSQEARTGTITYTQYF. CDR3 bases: TGTGCCAGCAGCCAAGAGGCCCGTACAGGGACCATAACTTATACGCAGTATTTT.

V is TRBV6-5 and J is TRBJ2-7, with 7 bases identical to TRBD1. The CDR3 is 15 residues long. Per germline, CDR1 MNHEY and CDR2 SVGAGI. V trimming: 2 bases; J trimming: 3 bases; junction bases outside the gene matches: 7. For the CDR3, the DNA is TGTGCCAGCAGTTACACCAGACAGGGCAACTACGAGCAGTACTTC. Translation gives CASSYTRQGNYEQYF.

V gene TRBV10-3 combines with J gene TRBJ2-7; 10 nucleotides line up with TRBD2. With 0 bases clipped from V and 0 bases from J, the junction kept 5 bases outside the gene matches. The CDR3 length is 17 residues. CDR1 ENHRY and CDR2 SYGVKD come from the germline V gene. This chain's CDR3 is CAISESRASGSSYEQYF. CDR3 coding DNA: TGTGCCATCAGTGAGTCGAGGGCTAGCGGGAGCTCCTACGAGCAGTACTTC.

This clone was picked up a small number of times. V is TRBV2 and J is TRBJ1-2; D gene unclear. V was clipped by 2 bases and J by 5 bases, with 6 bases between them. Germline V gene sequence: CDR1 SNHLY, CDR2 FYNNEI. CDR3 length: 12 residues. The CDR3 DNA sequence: TGTGCCAGCAGTGAACGAGGTTATGGCTACACCTTC. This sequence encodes CASSERGYGYTF.

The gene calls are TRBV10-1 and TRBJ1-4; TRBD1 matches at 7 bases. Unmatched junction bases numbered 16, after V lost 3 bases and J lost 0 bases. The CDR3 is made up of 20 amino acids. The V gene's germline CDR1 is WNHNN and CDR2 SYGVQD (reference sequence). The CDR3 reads CASSDLQGRNGNATNEKLFF. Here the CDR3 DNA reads TGCGCCAGCAGTGACCTACAGGGGCGCAACGGGAATGCAACTAATGAAAAACTGTTTTTT.

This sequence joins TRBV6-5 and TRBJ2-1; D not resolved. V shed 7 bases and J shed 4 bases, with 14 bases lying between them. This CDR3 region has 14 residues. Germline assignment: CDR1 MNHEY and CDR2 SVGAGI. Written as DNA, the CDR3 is TGTGCCAGCACAGATAAGCGCAAATACAATGAGCAGTTCTTC. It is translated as CASTDKRKYNEQFF.

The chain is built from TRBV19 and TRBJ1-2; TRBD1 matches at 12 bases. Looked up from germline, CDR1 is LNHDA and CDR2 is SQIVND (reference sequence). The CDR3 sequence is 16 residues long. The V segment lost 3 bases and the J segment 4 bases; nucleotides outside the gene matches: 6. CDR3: CASSIGGTGGSYGYTF. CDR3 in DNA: TGTGCCAGTAGTATCGGGGGGACAGGGGGCAGCTATGGCTACACCTTC.

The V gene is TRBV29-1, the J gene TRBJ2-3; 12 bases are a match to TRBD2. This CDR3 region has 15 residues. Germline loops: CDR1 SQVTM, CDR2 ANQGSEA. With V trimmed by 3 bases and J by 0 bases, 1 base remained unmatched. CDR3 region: CSVEGTSGSTDTQYF. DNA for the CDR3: TGCAGCGTTGAGGGGACTAGCGGGAGCACAGATACGCAGTATTTT.

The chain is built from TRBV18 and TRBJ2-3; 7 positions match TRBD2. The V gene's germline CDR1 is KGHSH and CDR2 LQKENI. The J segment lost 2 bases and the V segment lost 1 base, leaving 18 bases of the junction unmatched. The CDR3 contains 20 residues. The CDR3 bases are TGTGCCAGCTCACCACTCGCCCTGCGGGAGATGGGGATTGCCACAGATACGCAGTATTTT. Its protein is CASSPLALREMGIATDTQYF.

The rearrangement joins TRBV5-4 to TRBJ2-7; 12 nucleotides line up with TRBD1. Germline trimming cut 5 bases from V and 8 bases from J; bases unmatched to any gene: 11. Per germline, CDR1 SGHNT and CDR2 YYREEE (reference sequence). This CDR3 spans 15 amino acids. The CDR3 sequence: CASSPTGTGGFKQYF. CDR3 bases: TGTGCCAGCAGTCCAACCGGGACAGGGGGCTTCAAGCAGTACTTC.

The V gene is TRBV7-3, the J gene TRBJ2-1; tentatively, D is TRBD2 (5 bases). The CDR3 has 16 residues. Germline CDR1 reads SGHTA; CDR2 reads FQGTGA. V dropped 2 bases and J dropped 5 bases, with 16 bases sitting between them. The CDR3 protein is CASSLSGRRPDNEQFF. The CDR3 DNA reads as TGTGCCAGCAGCTTATCTGGCAGGAGGCCGGACAATGAGCAGTTCTTC.

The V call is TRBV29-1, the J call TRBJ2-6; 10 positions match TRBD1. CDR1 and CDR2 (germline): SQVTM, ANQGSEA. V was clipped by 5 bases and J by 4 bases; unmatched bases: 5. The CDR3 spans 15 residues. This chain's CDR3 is CSVQTGGTGANVLTF. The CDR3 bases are TGCAGCGTTCAGACAGGGGGCACCGGGGCCAACGTCCTGACTTTC.

The CDR3 DNA reads TGTGCCTGGAGGCCCACAGGGGGCAGAGGTACCGGGGAGCTGTTTTTT. It encodes CAWRPTGGRGTGELFF. The rearrangement joins TRBV30 to TRBJ2-2, with 9 bases identical to TRBD1. V gave up 3 bases and J gave up 5 bases; unmatched junction bases: 10. The length of the CDR3 is 16 residues. From germline, CDR1 is GTSNPN and CDR2 SVGIG (reference sequence).

The CDR3 spells CASSIDSASTDTQYF. The CDR3, as DNA: TGTGCCAGTAGTATCGACTCCGCTAGCACAGATACGCAGTATTTT. The chain couples TRBV19 to TRBJ2-3; D is undetermined. CDR1 is LNHDA and CDR2 is SQIVND in the germline V gene (reference sequence). The CDR3 sequence is 15 residues long. V lost 3 bases and J lost 0, with 10 bases in between.

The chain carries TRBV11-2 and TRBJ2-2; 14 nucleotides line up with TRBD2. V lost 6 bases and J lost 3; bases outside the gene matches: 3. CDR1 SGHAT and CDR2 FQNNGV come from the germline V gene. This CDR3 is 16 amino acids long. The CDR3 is CASRGLAGGYTGELFF. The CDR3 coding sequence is TGTGCCAGCAGAGGACTAGCGGGGGGTTACACCGGGGAGCTGTTTTTT.

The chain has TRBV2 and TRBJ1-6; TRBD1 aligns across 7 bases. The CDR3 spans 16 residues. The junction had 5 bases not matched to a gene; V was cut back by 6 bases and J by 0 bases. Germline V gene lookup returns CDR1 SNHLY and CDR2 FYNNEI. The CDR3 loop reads CASRGQTNSYNSPLHF. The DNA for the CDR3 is TGTGCCAGCAGGGGACAGACAAACTCCTATAATTCACCCCTCCACTTT.

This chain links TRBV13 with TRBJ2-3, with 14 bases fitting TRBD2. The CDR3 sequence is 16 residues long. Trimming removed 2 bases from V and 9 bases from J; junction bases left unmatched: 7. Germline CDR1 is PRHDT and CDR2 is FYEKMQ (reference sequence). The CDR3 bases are TGTGCCAGCAGCTTATCTGGGACTAGCGGGAGATGGACGCAGTATTTT. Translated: CASSLSGTSGRWTQYF.

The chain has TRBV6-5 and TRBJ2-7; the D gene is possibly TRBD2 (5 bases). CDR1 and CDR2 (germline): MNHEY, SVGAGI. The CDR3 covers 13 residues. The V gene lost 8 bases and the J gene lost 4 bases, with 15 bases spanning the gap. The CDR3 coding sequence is TGTGCCAGCGGGAGAGGGATAGAGTACGAGCAGTACTTC. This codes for CASGRGIEYEQYF.

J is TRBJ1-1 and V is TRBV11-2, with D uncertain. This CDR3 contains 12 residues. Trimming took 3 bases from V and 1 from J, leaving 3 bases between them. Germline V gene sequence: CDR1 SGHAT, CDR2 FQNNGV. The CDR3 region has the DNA TGTGCCAGCAGCTTCTGGAACACTGAAGCTTTCTTT. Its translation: CASSFWNTEAFF.

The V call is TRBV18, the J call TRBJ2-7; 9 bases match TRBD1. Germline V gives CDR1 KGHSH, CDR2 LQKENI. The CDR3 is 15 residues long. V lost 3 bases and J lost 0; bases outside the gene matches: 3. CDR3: CASSPGTGPSYEQYF. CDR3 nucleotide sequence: TGTGCCAGCTCACCTGGGACAGGGCCCTCCTACGAGCAGTACTTC.

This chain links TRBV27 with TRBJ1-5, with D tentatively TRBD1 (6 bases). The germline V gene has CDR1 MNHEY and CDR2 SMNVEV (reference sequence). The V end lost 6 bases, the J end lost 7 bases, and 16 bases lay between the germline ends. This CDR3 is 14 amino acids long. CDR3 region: CASSRGGGRQPQHF. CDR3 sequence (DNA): TGTGCCAGCAGCCGGGGCGGGGGGCGGCAGCCCCAGCATTTT.

CDR3 coding DNA: TGTGCCAGCACCTCACACGGACTAGCGGGAGACACAGATACGCAGTATTTT. Its protein is CASTSHGLAGDTDTQYF. The chain is built from TRBV9 and TRBJ2-3; 13 bases map to TRBD2. V gave up 6 bases and J gave up 2 bases; unmatched junction bases: 9. Germline assignment: CDR1 SGDLS and CDR2 YYNGEE. This CDR3 spans 17 amino acids.

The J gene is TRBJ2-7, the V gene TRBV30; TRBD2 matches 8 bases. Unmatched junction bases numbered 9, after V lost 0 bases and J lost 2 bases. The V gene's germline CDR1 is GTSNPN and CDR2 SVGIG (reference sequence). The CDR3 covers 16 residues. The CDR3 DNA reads TGTGCCTGGAGTGTACGTGTCGGGCGGGGGGCCTACGAGCAGTACTTC. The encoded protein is CAWSVRVGRGAYEQYF. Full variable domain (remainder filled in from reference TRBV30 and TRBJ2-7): SQTIHQWPATLVQPVGSPLSLECTVEGTSNPNLYWYRQAAGRGLQLLFYSVGIGQISSEVPQNLSASRPQDRQFILSSKKLLLSDSGFYLCAWSVRVGRGAYEQYFGPGTRLTVT.